What follows describes a single T cell receptor beta chain. What antigen it recognizes has not been identified. No much larger clone is present one base from it, and per-base qualities are unavailable. This sample stems from a study of T cells in localized non-small cell lung cancer (dated by TCRdb to 2018 to 2021). At the level of the whole study: Comparing tumors with uninvolved tumor-adjacent lungs, the study looked at the T cell repertoires of a few hundred patients with early-stage NSCLC. All 240 or so NSCLC patients in the cohort were treatment-naive and had localized lung tumors that were resected. The mean age of the NSCLC patients was roughly 70 years, with 120 to 150 men and approximately 100 women.

TCR beta CDR3 regions were sequenced from DNA using the immunoSEQ Assay. As for the original processing: T cell density was computed as TCR beta template counts normalized to usable DNA estimated by amplifying housekeeping genes. Using the preseqR package, richness was estimated by extrapolating to 120,000 templates for tissue samples and 400,000 templates for PBMC samples. Clonality was defined as one minus Pielou's evenness. To identify tissue-enriched TCRs, differential abundance testing was run on productive amino-acid clonotypes with a minimum total count of 5 and an alpha of 0.1. The Jaccard Index and the Morisita Overlap Index were used to measure how much the repertoires overlapped between compartments. GLIPH clustered TCR beta CDR3s with public tetramer-defined viral CDR3s; viral motifs required at least three viral sequences plus V-gene enrichment. This immuneACCESS table, as held by TCRdb, lists in-frame sequences with V and J called but not all clones. Of the missing ones, under half trace to an unresolved V gene in checked studies; the others have no known cause. V and J calls and clone size are given by that table; D and trimming were obtained from the DNA. Present in this sample are tens of thousands of clones, 70% to 90% of which were seen just once. The ten largest account for around 7% of the sample.

General study outcomes and caveats: Because multi-region tumor sequencing was not performed, intratumor heterogeneity could not be ruled out. A median of about 50 of the top 100 tumor clones turned up in the paired uninvolved adjacent lung, and 25 to 35 of those clones also ranked among the top 100 of that same adjacent lung. The highest T cell clonality was observed in uninvolved tumor-adjacent lung, where clonality exceeded that of tumor, suggesting that antigenic responses were more focused in uninvolved tumor-adjacent lung. Longer overall survival was associated with higher blood T cell density, whereas shorter survival was associated with higher adjacent-lung clonality. Because the study design was exploratory, TCR variables were selected using unadjusted p-values without false-discovery rate correction.

Germline trimming amounts to 2 bases on V and 5 bases on J, with 8 as the count of junction bases outside the gene matches. The CDR3 runs 15 residues from the cysteine to the phenylalanine. The kept DNA is CDR3 alone, 45 bases in frame from the first base. From the germline V gene, CDR1 is SGHDT and CDR2 is YYEEEE. At diagnosis, peripheral blood, uninvolved tumor-adjacent lung and tumor were collected and stored as a combination of fresh-frozen and FFPE material. For TCR repertoire profiling, blood samples were analyzed as peripheral blood mononuclear cells. The chain joins TRBV5-6 to TRBJ2-7, and 9 junction bases match TRBD1. Specimen: peripheral blood, collected before any cancer treatment. The receptor comes from an older male donor with stage I squamous cell lung carcinoma. The CDR3: CASSFVTGGKHEQYF. The DNA sequence is as follows: TGTGCCAGCAGCTTCGTCACAGGGGGCAAACACGAGCAGTACTTC.